The 32 T cell receptor beta chains presented below share a single source sample, sequenced in a study of PD-L1 blockade in urothelial cancer. Assay used: immunoSEQ multiplex PCR; TCRdb lists only in-frame clones, some missing. The table records 50,000 or so clones, roughly 86% of them present only once. As for time point: peripheral blood 6 weeks after treatment start. The source material was PBMCs, sampled around atezolizumab (anti-PD-L1) treatment. All receptors come from a man aged 60 to 75 with urothelial cancer.

The V call is TRBV29-1, the J call TRBJ2-3; 9 positions agree with TRBD1. The germline V gene encodes CDR1 SQVTM and CDR2 ANQGSEA. The CDR3 loop spans 14 amino acids. J gave up 3 bases and V 8 bases, and 9 bases lay outside the gene matches. The CDR3 sequence is CSFRWDRETDTQYF. CDR3 DNA sequence: TGCAGCTTTCGGTGGGACAGGGAAACAGATACGCAGTATTTT.

This clone has just one count. The chain is built from TRBV5-3 and TRBJ2-7, with 8 bases lining up with TRBD1. TRBV5-3 is noted as an ORF with a role that remains uncertain. V dropped 0 bases and J dropped 6; count of bases not matched to a gene: 14. The CDR3 loop spans 17 amino acids. CDR3 bases: TGTGCCAGAAGCTTGGACTTTCGACAGGGGATCCGTTGCGAGCAGTACTTC. This translates into CARSLDFRQGIRCEQYF.

The chain links TRBV9 to TRBJ1-6, with TRBD1 as a possible D gene (6 bases). Germline values: CDR1 SGDLS, CDR2 YYNGEE. This CDR3 is 15 amino acids long. V was shortened by 4 bases and J by 6 bases, with 14 bases between the two germline ends. The CDR3 DNA is TGTGCCAGCAGCTCCTCCGGGACACCTAATTCACCCCTCCACTTT. It translates to CASSSSGTPNSPLHF.

This chain uses TRBV10-1 with TRBJ2-7; the D gene is possibly TRBD1 (6 bases). The V end was cut by 2 bases, the J end by 7 bases, with 12 bases between. This CDR3 contains 13 residues. Germline V CDR1 and CDR2: WNHNN, SYGVQD (reference sequence). The CDR3: CASSERIQGEQYF. CDR3 in DNA: TGCGCCAGCAGTGAGCGGATCCAGGGGGAGCAGTACTTC.

The chain combines TRBV7-6 with TRBJ1-6, with D perhaps TRBD1 (5 bases). Trimming left V 1 base short and J 10 bases short, with 14 bases between. The germline V gene encodes CDR1 SGHVS and CDR2 FNYEAQ. The CDR3 is 15 amino acids. CDR3 in DNA: TGTGCCAGCAGCTTAGATTGGCCAGCAGGGTCACCCCTCCACTTT. Amino acid sequence: CASSLDWPAGSPLHF.

This clone was seen only a few times. The chain combines TRBV6-1 with TRBJ1-4, with 9 bases lining up with TRBD1. The CDR3 is 15 residues long. The germline CDR1 and CDR2 sequences are MNHNS and SASEGT. The J segment lost 2 bases and the V segment lost 7 bases, leaving 5 bases of the junction unmatched. The CDR3 DNA reads as TGTGCCAGCACTGGAACAGGGGGCACTAATGAAAAACTGTTTTTT. Translation: CASTGTGGTNEKLFF.

The chain couples TRBV6-6 to TRBJ1-5; 8 bases line up with TRBD1. The CDR3 totals 14 residues. Germline assignment: CDR1 MNHNY and CDR2 SVGAGI (reference sequence). V was pared by 5 bases and J by 2 bases, with 2 bases of the junction left unmatched. This CDR3 reads CASSPGQGNQPQHF. The CDR3 nucleotides are TGTGCCAGCAGTCCGGGACAGGGCAATCAGCCCCAGCATTTT.

The rearrangement joins TRBV15 to TRBJ2-6, with unresolved D. Trimming removed 5 bases from V and 4 bases from J, with 12 bases in between. The CDR3 sequence is 15 residues long. CDR1 and CDR2 (germline): LNHNV, YYDKDF (reference sequence). CDR3 residues: CATSRVKVGANVLTF. CDR3 nucleotide sequence: TGTGCCACCAGCCGGGTCAAGGTCGGGGCCAACGTCCTGACTTTC.

V is TRBV5-1 and J is TRBJ2-1, with 7 bases identical to TRBD2. V shed 4 bases, J shed 4 bases, and the junction held 5 bases outside the gene matches. Germline CDR1 and CDR2: SGHRS and YFSETQ. The CDR3 totals 14 residues. CDR3 protein: CASSPGGVYNEQFF. DNA of the CDR3: TGCGCCAGCAGCCCGGGGGGAGTATACAATGAGCAGTTCTTC.

This chain joins TRBV6-7 and TRBJ2-3; unclear D gene. TRBV6-7 is an ORF for which the function is uncertain. Trimming left V 4 bases short and J 6 bases short, with 5 bases between. The CDR3 is 11 residues long. CDR3 region: CASSSQDTQYF. In nucleotides, the CDR3 is TGTGCCAGCAGTTCTCAGGATACGCAGTATTTT.

CDR3 in DNA: TGTGCCAGCAGTGAACAGGGCAATGAGGCCTACAATGAGCAGTTCTTC. Encoded protein: CASSEQGNEAYNEQFF. This chain uses TRBV9 with TRBJ2-1; TRBD1 is a possible D gene (6 bases). The germline gives CDR1 SGDLS, CDR2 YYNGEE. Deletions cut 5 bases from V and 2 bases from J, with 17 bases between. The CDR3 loop spans 16 amino acids.

The V call is TRBV19, the J call TRBJ2-7; maybe TRBD1 (5 bases). This CDR3 spans 14 amino acids. V dropped 4 bases and J dropped 0 bases, with 10 bases sitting between them. Germline CDR1 LNHDA, CDR2 SQIVND (reference sequence). The CDR3 region is CASSNAGFSYEQYF. In DNA, the CDR3 is TGTGCCAGTAGTAACGCAGGGTTCTCCTACGAGCAGTACTTC.

V usage is TRBV19 and J usage is TRBJ1-1; the D is unclear. CDR1 is LNHDA and CDR2 is SQIVND in the germline V gene (reference sequence). This CDR3 is 15 amino acids long. V lost 1 base, J lost 8 bases, and 17 bases lay in between. CDR3 loop: CASSIGQRRAIEAFF. DNA of the CDR3: TGTGCCAGTAGTATAGGGCAGCGGAGAGCCATCGAAGCTTTCTTT.

This sequence joins TRBV19 and TRBJ2-1; TRBD2 is a possible D gene (7 bases). This CDR3 region has 14 residues. The ends were cut back, 4 bases at V and 7 bases at J, with 14 bases in the middle. Germline V gene lookup returns CDR1 LNHDA and CDR2 SQIVND (reference sequence). The CDR3, as DNA: TGTGCCAGTAGTAGGGGGGGCAGGGCTAATGAGCAGTTCTTC. Protein sequence: CASSRGGRANEQFF.

The V call is TRBV6-1, the J call TRBJ1-2, with D uncertain. CDR3 length: 13 amino acids. Germline CDR1 is MNHNS and CDR2 is SASEGT. Trimming shortened V by 7 bases and J by 4 bases, and 13 bases separated the two germline ends. This CDR3 reads CASTYSQGYGYTF. The CDR3 DNA reads TGTGCCAGCACGTACAGCCAAGGCTATGGCTACACCTTC.

The genes are TRBV5-6 and TRBJ1-2, with unresolved D. The CDR3 contains 13 residues. Germline-derived CDR1 and CDR2 are SGHDT and YYEEEE. V was trimmed by 2 bases and J by 4 bases, leaving 9 bases between them. For the CDR3, the DNA is TGTGCCAGCAGCTTCGGAGGAAGCTATGGCTACACCTTC. It codes for CASSFGGSYGYTF.

This chain uses TRBV14 with TRBJ2-1; 11 bases line up with TRBD2. The CDR3 spans 18 residues. CDR1 and CDR2 from the germline V gene are SGHDN and FVKESK. Unmatched junction bases numbered 9, after V lost 1 base and J lost 4 bases. CDR3 amino acids: CASSQARPSGGLYNEQFF. The CDR3 DNA is TGTGCCAGCAGCCAAGCGAGACCTAGCGGGGGGTTGTACAATGAGCAGTTCTTC. The full variable domain, with the rest looked up from reference TRBV14 and TRBJ2-1, is EAGVTQFPSHSVIEKGQTVTLRCDPISGHDNLYWYRRVMGKEIKFLLHFVKESKQDESGMPNNRFLAERTGGTYSTLKVQPAELEDSGVYFCASSQARPSGGLYNEQFFGPGTRLTVL.

The rearrangement links TRBV20-1 to TRBJ2-7; a possible D gene is TRBD2 (5 bases). Trimming removed 3 bases from V and 13 bases from J, with 16 bases in between. CDR1 is DFQATT, CDR2 SNEGSKA, per germline (reference sequence). CDR3 length: 11 residues. The CDR3 protein is CSASLGGWLYF. As DNA, the CDR3 is TGCAGTGCTAGTCTTGGCGGGTGGCTTTACTTC.

The chain is built from TRBV30 and TRBJ2-3; tentative D call: TRBD2 (5 bases). The CDR3 covers 12 residues. Germline values: CDR1 GTSNPN, CDR2 SVGIG (reference sequence). V lost 3 bases, J lost 9 bases, and 13 bases lay in between. The CDR3 spells CAWRVALVTQYF. The DNA of the CDR3 is TGTGCCTGGAGGGTTGCACTAGTAACGCAGTATTTT.

V gene TRBV28 combines with J gene TRBJ1-5; perhaps TRBD1 as D (5 bases). This CDR3 contains 15 residues. Germline-derived CDR1 and CDR2 are MDHEN and SYDVKM. V was trimmed by 10 bases and J by 5 bases, leaving 21 bases between them. CDR3 amino acids: CATLSTPGFDQPQHF. The CDR3, as DNA: TGTGCCACCTTATCAACACCAGGGTTCGATCAGCCCCAGCATTTT.

The chain recombines TRBV19 with TRBJ2-6, with TRBD1 as a possible D gene (6 bases). Germline values: CDR1 LNHDA, CDR2 SQIVND (reference sequence). The CDR3 loop spans 15 amino acids. Trimming left V 4 bases short and J 2 bases short, with 9 bases between. CDR3 DNA sequence: TGTGCCAGTAGTACAAACAGGGCTGGGGCCAACGTCCTGACTTTC. Amino acid sequence: CASSTNRAGANVLTF.

This chain uses TRBV11-1 with TRBJ1-2; 7 bases line up with TRBD1. The CDR3 consists of 12 residues. The germline V gene has CDR1 SGHAT and CDR2 FQDESV (reference sequence). V dropped 4 bases and J dropped 14; count of bases not matched to a gene: 10. The CDR3 DNA follows: TGTGCCAGCAGCTCACAATCCACAGGGGAAACCTTC. It is translated as CASSSQSTGETF.

In nucleotides, the CDR3 is TGTGCCAGCAGTTACTCGAGGTACACCGGGGAGCTGTTTTTT. It translates to CASSYSRYTGELFF. The V and J genes are TRBV6-6 and TRBJ2-2; D gene unclear. V gave up 0 bases and J gave up 3 bases, with 5 bases separating them. The CDR3 loop spans 14 amino acids. Germline V gene sequence: CDR1 MNHNY, CDR2 SVGAGI (reference sequence).

The genes are TRBV5-6 and TRBJ1-2; no clear D. V lost 1 base and J 4 bases, leaving 11 bases between the germline ends. Per germline, CDR1 SGHDT and CDR2 YYEEEE. This CDR3 is built from 14 residues. As DNA, the CDR3 is TGTGCCAGCAGCTTGTACGGAGGGTCCTATGGCTACACCTTC. It is translated as CASSLYGGSYGYTF.

The V call is TRBV27, the J call TRBJ2-1; 7 bases are shared with TRBD2. Germline V lookup: CDR1 MNHEY, CDR2 SMNVEV (reference sequence). The CDR3 extends over 16 amino acids. The junction had 5 bases not matched to a gene; V was cut back by 1 base and J by 2 bases. In DNA form, the CDR3 reads TGTGCCAGCAGTTTATATTTACGGGGGGCCTACAATGAGCAGTTCTTC. Its protein product is CASSLYLRGAYNEQFF.

Turning to this clone: At one boundary the junction diverges from the germline segment, which might be a read error. The chain has TRBV7-2 and TRBJ2-7; D not certain. The germline CDR1 and CDR2 sequences are SGHTA and FQGNSA. This CDR3 has 12 amino acids. In DNA, the CDR3 is TGTGCCAGCAGCTTATTCCCCTATGAGCAGTACTTC. It specifies CASSLFPYEQYF. Full variable domain (remainder filled in from reference TRBV7-2 and TRBJ2-7): GAGVSQSPSNKVTEKGKDVELRCDPISGHTALYWYRQSLGQGLEFLIYFQGNSAPDKSGLPSDRFSAERTGGSVSTLTIQRTQQEDSAVYLCASSLFPYEQYFGPGTRLTVT.

As DNA, the CDR3 is TGTGCCAGCAGCTCCGAAAAAACAGCTAACTATGGCTACACCTTC. Translating it yields CASSSEKTANYGYTF. This rearrangement joins TRBV13 to TRBJ1-2; D is uncertain. This CDR3 is 15 amino acids long. V lost 4 bases and J 0 bases, leaving 12 bases between the germline ends. In germline, CDR1 is PRHDT, CDR2 FYEKMQ (reference sequence).

As to this clone: This same CDR3 is encoded by further DNA sequences in the sample. V and J are TRBV10-3 and TRBJ1-2; D not certain. The CDR3 contains 14 residues. V lost 0 bases to trimming and J lost 2 bases, with 7 bases between them. CDR1 is ENHRY, CDR2 SYGVKD, per germline. This CDR3 reads CAISESTENYGYTF. CDR3 DNA sequence: TGTGCCATCAGTGAGTCTACAGAAAACTATGGCTACACCTTC.

The V call is TRBV11-3, the J call TRBJ2-2; D possibly corresponds to TRBD1 (5 bases). The CDR3 contains 14 residues. CDR1 is SGHNT, CDR2 YENEEA, per germline. The V end lost 6 bases, the J end lost 1 base, and 9 bases lay between the germline ends. The CDR3 nucleotides are TGTGCCAGCAGATCGACAGTGAACACCGGGGAGCTGTTTTTT. Translating gives CASRSTVNTGELFF.

The rearrangement joins TRBV7-8 to TRBJ2-7; 7 bases are a match to TRBD1. Germline assignment: CDR1 SGHVS and CDR2 FQNEAQ. V shed 1 base, J shed 6 bases, and the junction held 9 bases outside the gene matches. CDR3 length: 15 amino acids. CDR3 residues: CASSLDPGQPVEQYF. CDR3 DNA sequence: TGTGCCAGCAGCTTAGATCCGGGACAGCCGGTCGAGCAGTACTTC.

This clone occurred a few times. The V gene is TRBV11-2, the J gene TRBJ2-1, with 13 bases matching TRBD2. After removal of 6 bases from V and 10 bases from J, the junction contained 18 bases not matched to a gene. This CDR3 has 18 residues. The germline gives CDR1 SGHAT, CDR2 FQNNGV. CDR3 bases: TGTGCCAGCAGAACGAGAAAGAGGACTAGCGGGGGAGCACGGGAGCAGTTCTTC. It translates to CASRTRKRTSGGAREQFF.

In DNA, the CDR3 is TGTGCCAGCAGCCCCACGGGACTAGCGGGGGAGAAGTGGTTCTTC. It codes for CASSPTGLAGEKWFF. V and J are TRBV7-3 and TRBJ2-1; 14 bases agree with TRBD2. Germline lookup yields CDR1 SGHTA and CDR2 FQGTGA. There are 15 residues in the CDR3. V lost 5 bases and J lost 15; bases outside the gene matches: 12.